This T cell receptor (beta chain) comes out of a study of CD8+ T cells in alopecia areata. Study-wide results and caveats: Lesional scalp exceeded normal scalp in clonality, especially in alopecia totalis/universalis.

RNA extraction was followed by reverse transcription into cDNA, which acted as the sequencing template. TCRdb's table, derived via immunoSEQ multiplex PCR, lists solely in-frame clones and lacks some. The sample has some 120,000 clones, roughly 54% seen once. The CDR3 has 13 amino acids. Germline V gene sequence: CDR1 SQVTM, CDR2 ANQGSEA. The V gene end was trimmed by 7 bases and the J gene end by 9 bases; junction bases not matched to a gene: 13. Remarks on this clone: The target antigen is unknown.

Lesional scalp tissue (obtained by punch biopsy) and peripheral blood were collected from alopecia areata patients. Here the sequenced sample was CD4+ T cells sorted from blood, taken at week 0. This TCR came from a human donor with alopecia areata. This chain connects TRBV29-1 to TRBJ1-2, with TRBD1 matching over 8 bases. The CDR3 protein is CSANTGGRYRYTF. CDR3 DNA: TGCAGCGCGAATACAGGGGGAAGGTATCGCTACACCTTC.